The 17 T cell receptor beta chains presented below share a single source sample, sequenced in a study of blood T cells in healthy people across ages. A second PCR of roughly 7 to 11 cycles used a sample-barcoded 5' primer and a J-beta primer mix. TCRdb analysed the 5' RACE reads with MiXCR anew, one entry per CDR3 protein. This sample has fewer than 800,000 distinct CDR3 sequences, with around 25% found just once. This sample also belongs to another study, concerning T cells of mothers and their children.

Source material: blood. The receptor source for this set is a boy aged 10-17 years in good health.

This chain connects TRBV25-1 to TRBJ2-5, with a weak D call TRBD2 (5 bases). V lost 4 bases to trimming and J lost 5 bases, with 17 bases between them. Looked up from germline, CDR1 is MGHDK and CDR2 is SYGVNS. This CDR3 has 15 residues. CDR3: CASSVGLPAGETQYF. The CDR3 nucleotides are TGTGCCAGCAGTGTCGGACTTCCCGCGGGCGAGACCCAGTACTTC.

This clonotype was observed a few times. The V gene is TRBV11-1, the J gene TRBJ2-7; 16 bases agree with TRBD2. V shed 4 bases, J shed 5 bases, and the junction held 5 bases outside the gene matches. Germline V lookup: CDR1 SGHAT, CDR2 FQDESV (reference sequence). The CDR3 loop spans 16 amino acids. The CDR3 DNA sequence: TGTGCCAGCAGCTCCGGGACTAGCGGGAGGGTCCACGAGCAGTACTTC. Translation gives CASSSGTSGRVHEQYF.

There are a few counts of this clonotype. J is TRBJ2-7 and V is TRBV10-2; 7 nucleotides line up with TRBD1. The CDR3 is 14 residues long. The V segment lost 2 bases and the J segment 0 bases; nucleotides outside the gene matches: 1. The V gene's germline CDR1 is WSHSY and CDR2 SAAADI. CDR3 loop: CASSEGQDSYEQYF. The CDR3 nucleotides read TGCGCCAGCAGTGAGGGACAGGACTCCTACGAGCAGTACTTC.

The CDR3 sequence: CASSPTRLAGLDTQYF. The CDR3 DNA is TGTGCCAGCAGTCCCACCAGGCTAGCGGGACTAGATACGCAGTATTTT. V is TRBV28 and J is TRBJ2-3, with 9 bases identical to TRBD2. The CDR3 has 16 residues. V trimming: 5 bases; J trimming: 5 bases; junction bases outside the gene matches: 11. Germline V gene data show CDR1 as MDHEN and CDR2 as SYDVKM.

The chain joins TRBV28 to TRBJ2-7; no firm D call. Germline V gene sequence: CDR1 MDHEN, CDR2 SYDVKM. The CDR3 consists of 13 residues. Deletions cut 9 bases from V and 6 bases from J, with 18 bases between. In DNA, the CDR3 is TGTGCCAGTATAGGTAGGACCTTCGGCGAGCAGTACTTC. Amino acids: CASIGRTFGEQYF.

The chain recombines TRBV11-2 with TRBJ1-6, with D unresolved. V shed 7 bases and J shed 6 bases, with 10 bases lying between them. Germline V lookup: CDR1 SGHAT, CDR2 FQNNGV. This CDR3 has 13 residues. The CDR3 protein is CASTQGINSPLHF. The CDR3, as DNA: TGTGCCAGCACTCAAGGGATTAATTCACCCCTCCACTTT.

J is TRBJ2-5 and V is TRBV5-1; weak D call: TRBD2 (5 bases). The CDR3 runs 14 residues. Germline values: CDR1 SGHRS, CDR2 YFSETQ. Trimming pared 7 bases from V and 1 base from J, leaving 14 bases between. For the CDR3, the DNA is TGCGCCAGCGGACTCGGACGGATCCAAGAGACCCAGTACTTC. Its protein product is CASGLGRIQETQYF.

A few counts support this clonotype. The rearrangement joins TRBV6-2 or TRBV6-3 to TRBJ2-3, with TRBD1 identical over 9 bases. This CDR3 comprises 16 residues. Unmatched junction bases numbered 10, after V lost 6 bases and J lost 3 bases. The germline V gene encodes CDR1 MNHEY and CDR2 SVGEGT. The CDR3: CASRTDRGIWTDTQYF. DNA for the CDR3: TGTGCCAGCAGGACCGACAGGGGGATATGGACAGATACGCAGTATTTT.

The rearrangement uses TRBV7-9 and TRBJ2-5; possibly TRBD1 for D (6 bases). Gene TRBJ2-7 matches the end of the DNA better, so the J call may be wrong. The germline gives CDR1 SEHNR, CDR2 FQNEAQ (reference sequence). This CDR3 spans 14 amino acids. For the CDR3, the DNA is TGTGCCAGCGGCCCCCTGGACAGCGCCTACGAGCAGTACTTC. This encodes CASGPLDSAYEQYF.

This clonotype was seen only a few times. The chain combines TRBV2 with TRBJ2-3, with D tentatively TRBD2 (5 bases). Per the germline V gene, CDR1 is SNHLY and CDR2 is FYNNEI. Trimming removed 6 bases at V and 2 bases at J, with 12 bases between. The CDR3 is 14 amino acids. CDR3 in amino acids: CASRALGNTDTQYF. The CDR3, as DNA: TGTGCCAGCAGGGCACTAGGGAACACAGATACGCAGTATTTT.

This clonotype was seen many times. This chain links TRBV3-1 with TRBJ2-5, with 9 bases aligning to TRBD1. This CDR3 comprises 16 residues. Trimming removed 4 bases from V and 5 bases from J; junction bases left unmatched: 11. CDR1 and CDR2 from the germline V gene are LGHDT and YNNKEL (reference sequence). This CDR3 is CASSRDPGTGKETQYF. Here the CDR3 DNA reads TGTGCCAGCAGCCGAGACCCCGGGACAGGGAAGGAGACCCAGTACTTC.

This clonotype was counted between two and nine times. The chain recombines TRBV7-3 with TRBJ2-5, with 10 bases matching TRBD2. The J call may be wrong; the DNA end is better matched by TRBJ2-1. CDR1 SGHTA and CDR2 FQGTGA come from the germline V gene. The CDR3 totals 15 residues. The CDR3 DNA reads TGTGCCAGCAGCTTTTCAAGCGGGGGGGGCAATGAGCAGTTCTTC. It codes for CASSFSSGGGNEQFF.

V usage is TRBV7-9 and J usage is TRBJ2-2; the match to TRBD1 covers 9 bases. Germline values: CDR1 SEHNR, CDR2 FQNEAQ (reference sequence). After removal of 4 bases from V and 2 bases from J, the junction contained 5 bases not matched to a gene. CDR3 size: 16 residues. For the CDR3, the DNA is TGTGCCAGCAGCTCCCGACAGGGGGTTAACACCGGGGAGCTGTTTTTT. Amino acid sequence: CASSSRQGVNTGELFF.

This clonotype was found a few times. The gene calls are TRBV29-1 and TRBJ2-5; TRBD2 matches 7 bases. Near its end, the DNA agrees better with TRBJ2-7, so the J call may be wrong. Germline V gives CDR1 SQVTM, CDR2 ANQGSEA. The length of the CDR3 is 13 residues. The CDR3 DNA is TGCAGCGCTGGGGGGGGTAAAATGGACGAGCAGTACTTC. Amino acids: CSAGGGKMDEQYF.

The table lists this clonotype with a few counts. The gene calls are TRBV7-9 and TRBJ2-4, with D perhaps TRBD1 (5 bases). The CDR3 spans 15 residues. CDR1 is SEHNR and CDR2 is FQNEAQ in the germline V gene (reference sequence). Deletions cut 1 base from V and 7 bases from J, with 14 bases between. CDR3 in DNA: TGTGCCAGCAGCTTAGATGGCCAGGGATGGAACATTCAGTACTTC. It is translated as CASSLDGQGWNIQYF. Filled out from reference TRBV7-9 and TRBJ2-4, the complete variable domain reads DTGVSQNPRHKITKRGQNVTFRCDPISEHNRLYWYRQTLGQGPEFLTYFQNEAQLEKSRLLSDRFSAERPKGSFSTLEIQRTEQGDSAMYLCASSLDGQGWNIQYFGAGTRLSVL.

This rearrangement joins TRBV6-5 to TRBJ2-7; no firm D call. Germline assignment: CDR1 MNHEY and CDR2 SVGAGI. This CDR3 has 13 residues. V lost 4 bases, J lost 2 bases, and 9 bases lay in between. The CDR3 region is CASSSLGTYEQYF. As DNA, the CDR3 is TGTGCCAGCAGTTCCTTGGGGACCTACGAGCAGTACTTC.

The chain links TRBV11-1 to TRBJ1-1; possible D gene TRBD1, 5 bases. This CDR3 is built from 15 residues. With 7 bases removed from V and 1 base from J, the gap between germline ends came to 16 bases. CDR1 and CDR2 from the germline V gene are SGHAT and FQDESV (reference sequence). The CDR3 sequence: CASIPRGRANTEAFF. In DNA form, the CDR3 reads TGTGCCAGCATCCCACGGGGCAGGGCGAACACTGAAGCTTTCTTT.